This T cell receptor (beta chain) was sequenced in a study of blood T cell repertoires in COVID-19. About the research overall: PBMCs, B-cell-depleted T cells, or T cells were the source of the cDNA or gDNA that made up the material.

Per the original data handling: Estimation of nucleated cell counts was performed using reference gene primer amplification. Assay: immunoSEQ multiplex PCR; the TCRdb copy retains only in-frame clones and omits some. That table supplies the V and J calls and clone size; D and trimming were determined from the DNA. The sample records over 75,000 clones, approximately 91% being singletons. CDR1 ENHRY and CDR2 SYGVKD come from the germline V gene. This CDR3 comprises 14 residues. The ends were cut back, 4 bases at V and 0 bases at J, with 9 bases in the middle. The specimen sequenced was peripheral blood. The rearrangement uses TRBV10-3 and TRBJ2-5; maybe TRBD1 (6 bases). This sequence originates from a man in his 60s with acute or convalescent COVID-19. This CDR3 is CAISGDKDQETQYF. DNA for the CDR3: TGTGCCATCAGTGGGGACAAAGACCAAGAGACCCAGTACTTC.